A selection of T cell receptor beta chains follows, all from one sample in a study of T cell responses to AZD1222 COVID-19 vaccine. TCRdb's table, derived via immunoSEQ multiplex PCR, lists solely in-frame clones and lacks some. The sample lists fewer than 250,000 clones, about 92% occurring once. This sample comprised peripheral blood, obtained on day 0 of MenACWY control vaccination. These receptors came from an adult in good health. The CDR3 runs from the conserved cysteine through the conserved F or W. D genes are given only for firm matches. Clone size, where shown, is once, few, many, or a class for clones that have expanded.

abundance,j_gene,d_gene,v_gene,CDR3nt,CDR3aa
NA,TRBJ2-2,NA,TRBV10-2,TGCGCCAGCAGTGCGGATCCCGGGGAGCTGTTTTTT,CASSADPGELFF
NA,TRBJ2-1,NA,TRBV5-6,TGTGCCAGCAGCTTGGCAGGGACGGCAAGGGAGCAGTTCTTC,CASSLAGTAREQFF
NA,TRBJ2-2,NA,TRBV18,TGTGCCAGCTCACCAACAAAAGACACCGGGGAGCTGTTTTTT,CASSPTKDTGELFF
NA,TRBJ1-1,TRBD1,TRBV10-3,TGTGCCATCAGGGACAGGGCTAAAGAAAGGACTGAAGCTTTCTTT,CAIRDRAKERTEAFF
NA,TRBJ1-6,NA,TRBV7-2,TGTGCCAGCAGCTCAAATTCTCCAGTGGTCTTTTCACCCCTCCACTTT,CASSSNSPVVFSPLHF
NA,TRBJ1-2,NA,TRBV6-5,TGTGCCAGCAGTCGTACACTGAACTATGGCTACACCTTC,CASSRTLNYGYTF
NA,TRBJ1-2,NA,TRBV7-3,TGTGCCAGCAGCCAACGCGGGGGCTATGGCTACACCTTC,CASSQRGGYGYTF
NA,TRBJ2-7,NA,TRBV6-5,TGTGCCAGCAGCCGGACAGCTACCTACGAGCAGTACTTC,CASSRTATYEQYF
once,TRBJ1-4,NA,TRBV6-6,TGTGCCAGCAGGGGGAGGGGGGATTTAGAAAAACTGTTTTTT,CASRGRGDLEKLFF
NA,TRBJ1-2,TRBD1,TRBV2,TGTGCCAGCTATACCGGGACAGGAGTCTACACCTTC,CASYTGTGVYTF
once,TRBJ2-2,NA,TRBV15,TGTGCCACCAGCAGCCCGAGGAAGAACACCGGGGAGCTGTTTTTT,CATSSPRKNTGELFF
NA,TRBJ1-2,TRBD1,TRBV6-5,TGTGCCAGCAGTCCTGACAGGGACCTCTATGGCTACACCTTC,CASSPDRDLYGYTF
NA,TRBJ2-7,TRBD1,TRBV4-3,TGCGCCAGCAGCCAAGGGGACAGGGTCGGCTACGAGCAGTACTTC,CASSQGDRVGYEQYF
NA,TRBJ1-1,NA,TRBV7-6,TGTGCCAGCAGCGCAGGGGTTGTAGGCACTGAAGCTTTCTTT,CASSAGVVGTEAFF
NA,TRBJ1-5,NA,TRBV19,TGTGCCAGTAGTATAGACGGCAATCAGCCCCAGCATTTT,CASSIDGNQPQHF
NA,TRBJ2-5,TRBD2,TRBV11-2,TGTGCCAGCAGCTTAGGAGTAGCGGGGCTGGGCAGGGAGACCCAGTACTTC,CASSLGVAGLGRETQYF
NA,TRBJ1-6,NA,TRBV5-6,TGTGCCAGCAGCTTGGGACAGGCGGGTTCACCCCTCCACTTT,CASSLGQAGSPLHF
NA,TRBJ2-7,TRBD1,TRBV18,TGTGCCAGCTCACCACCAAACAGGGGGCGTGGAGAGCAGTACTTC,CASSPPNRGRGEQYF
NA,TRBJ2-3,NA,TRBV9,TGTGCCAGCAGCCAGGATTCAGTGGCAGATACGCAGTATTTT,CASSQDSVADTQYF
NA,TRBJ1-3,NA,TRBV3-1/TRBV3-2,TGTGCCAGCAGCCAAGCAACAGGACTATCTGGAAACACCATATATTTT,CASSQATGLSGNTIYF
NA,TRBJ2-6,NA,TRBV2,TGTGCCAGCAGGGGACTCCGGGCCAACGTCCTGACTTTC,CASRGLRANVLTF
NA,TRBJ1-1,NA,TRBV18,TGTGCCAGTGGCCGGGGGGTTAACACTGAAGCTTTCTTT,CASGRGVNTEAFF
NA,TRBJ1-1,NA,TRBV19,TGTGCCAGTAGTTATCAGGGTATGAACACTGAAGCTTTCTTT,CASSYQGMNTEAFF
NA,TRBJ2-5,TRBD1,TRBV19,TGTGCCAGTAGGGACAGGGGCCTGGGGGAGACCCAGTACTTC,CASRDRGLGETQYF
NA,TRBJ1-1,TRBD1,TRBV4-3,TGCGCCAGCAGCCAAGATAACACAGGGGTACTGGGAACTGAAGCTTTCTTT,CASSQDNTGVLGTEAFF
NA,TRBJ1-6,NA,TRBV9,TGTGCCAGCAGCGTAGACGCAGGGGCCTTTTCCAATTCACCCCTCCACTTT,CASSVDAGAFSNSPLHF
NA,TRBJ1-5,TRBD1,TRBV19,TGTGCCAGTAGTCTCCACGAGACAGGGGGCCGCAATCAGCCCCAGCATTTT,CASSLHETGGRNQPQHF
once,TRBJ1-4,NA,TRBV7-9,TGTGCCAGCAGCTTGTTAAGACGGGGGGGCGCGTCTAATGAAAAACTGTTTTTT,CASSLLRRGGASNEKLFF
NA,TRBJ1-1,NA,TRBV6-5,TGTGCCAGCAAGACGCTGGGGAACACTGAAGCTTTCTTT,CASKTLGNTEAFF
NA,TRBJ1-4,TRBD1,TRBV29-1,TGCAGCGTGGGTGGGGGACAGAGCGAAAAACTGTTTTTT,CSVGGGQSEKLFF
NA,TRBJ1-2,NA,TRBV28,TGTGCCAGCCGTCTCCCGTCGTCCTATGGCTACACCTTC,CASRLPSSYGYTF
NA,TRBJ1-1,NA,TRBV7-9,TGTGCCAGCAGCTTGGACACGGTCACTGAAGCTTTCTTT,CASSLDTVTEAFF
NA,TRBJ2-1,NA,TRBV12-3/TRBV12-4,TGTGCCAGCAGTTTGGGTAATGAGCAGTTCTTC,CASSLGNEQFF
NA,TRBJ1-1,NA,TRBV6-2/TRBV6-3,TGTGCCAGCAGTTCAGGCGGGGCAGGGAACACTGAAGCTTTCTTT,CASSSGGAGNTEAFF
NA,TRBJ2-1,TRBD2,TRBV10-2,TGCGCCAGCAGTGAGATTGGTAGCGGGGGCCCTTACAATGAGCAGTTCTTC,CASSEIGSGGPYNEQFF
NA,TRBJ2-2,NA,TRBV10-3,TGTGCCATCAGTGCCGACACGGCCGGGGAGCTGTTTTTT,CAISADTAGELFF
NA,TRBJ1-3,NA,TRBV3-1/TRBV3-2,TGTGCCAGCAGCCAAGAGCTCCTCGACTCTGGAAACACCATATATTTT,CASSQELLDSGNTIYF
NA,TRBJ1-2,NA,TRBV5-1,TGCGCCAGCAGCTTGGGAAGTCAGGGCAACTATGGCTACACCTTC,CASSLGSQGNYGYTF
NA,TRBJ2-1,NA,TRBV5-1,TGCGCCAGCAGCCGGCAGGACCCCTCAAACAATGAGCAGTTCTTC,CASSRQDPSNNEQFF
NA,TRBJ1-1,NA,TRBV30,TGTGCCTGGGGGGAGTTCACTGAAGCTTTCTTT,CAWGEFTEAFF
NA,TRBJ2-7,NA,TRBV5-4,TGTGCCAGCAGCTTGCAAGGAGGACACGACGAGCAGTACTTC,CASSLQGGHDEQYF
NA,TRBJ1-5,NA,TRBV3-1/TRBV3-2,TGTGCCAGCAGCCCCCACCAGGGAAATCAGCCCCAGCATTTT,CASSPHQGNQPQHF
NA,TRBJ1-1,TRBD1,TRBV18,TGTGCCAGCTGGAAAGGGACAGGGGTCGTGAACACTGAAGCTTTCTTT,CASWKGTGVVNTEAFF
NA,TRBJ2-1,TRBD1,TRBV10-3,TGTGCCATCGGTCGGGACAGAGAAGGGAATGAGCAGTTCTTC,CAIGRDREGNEQFF
NA,TRBJ1-1,NA,TRBV5-4,TGTGCCAGCAGCCTCGCCAGGGCGAACACTGAAGCTTTCTTT,CASSLARANTEAFF
NA,TRBJ2-1,TRBD1,TRBV29-1,TGCAGCGTCTCATTACCGGGACAGGGGAGCTACAATGAGCAGTTCTTC,CSVSLPGQGSYNEQFF
NA,TRBJ1-5,NA,TRBV4-1,TGCGCCAGCAGCCAAGCCACAGGGCCCCAGCATTTT,CASSQATGPQHF
NA,TRBJ2-4,TRBD1,TRBV28,TGTGCCAGCAGGAGAGGACAGGACAACATTCAGTACTTC,CASRRGQDNIQYF
NA,TRBJ2-5,NA,TRBV19,TGTGCCAGTAGTATAGATCCCCCCCAGGGGGGGGAGACCCAGTACTTC,CASSIDPPQGGETQYF
NA,TRBJ2-3,NA,TRBV5-1,TGCGCCAGCAGCCTCGGGACACGCACAGATACGCAGTATTTT,CASSLGTRTDTQYF
once,TRBJ1-1,NA,TRBV27,TGTGCCAGCAGTTGGGCCCAGAACACTGAAGCTTTCTTT,CASSWAQNTEAFF
NA,TRBJ1-1,NA,TRBV30,TGTGCCTGGACCCCGGGGCCTTCCACTGAAGCTTTCTTT,CAWTPGPSTEAFF